A selection of T cell receptor beta chains follows, all from one sample in a study of blood T cells in healthy people across ages. TCRdb passed the 5' RACE reads through MiXCR, listing each CDR3 protein once. The profile covers 1.5 million to 2 million distinct CDR3 sequences, with more than 35% appearing a single time and 23% taken by the ten largest. The sequenced material came from blood. These receptors all stem from a human donor in good health. Each CDR3 is given without its conserved first and last residue. Where a row states a size, it is once, few, many or the class of an expanded clone; other rows omit it.

v_call: TRBV6-2/TRBV6-3
cdr3_length: 13
clone_size: few
cdr3_aa: ASSRPGLVATWQF

v_call: TRBV21-1
cdr3_length: 12
clone_size: once
cdr3_aa: ASNQTGILNEAF

v_call: TRBV6-2/TRBV6-3
cdr3_length: 16
clone_size: few
cdr3_aa: ASSYRDRGYSGANVLT

v_call: TRBV28
cdr3_length: 13
clone_size: NA
cdr3_aa: ASTQTGLFGDTQY

v_call: TRBV3-1
cdr3_length: 14
clone_size: NA
cdr3_aa: ASSRGTAGPNEKLF

v_call: TRBV6-5
cdr3_length: 14
clone_size: once
cdr3_aa: ASSYLSTGSTDTQY

v_call: TRBV5-4
cdr3_length: 14
clone_size: few
cdr3_aa: ASSFGGSGGAETQY

v_call: TRBV7-6
cdr3_length: 14
clone_size: once
cdr3_aa: ASSLLAVGPYNEQF

v_call: TRBV29-1
cdr3_length: 12
clone_size: NA
cdr3_aa: SVENPRSSYEQY

v_call: TRBV20-1
cdr3_length: 10
clone_size: NA
cdr3_aa: SARQGATEAF

v_call: TRBV4-3
cdr3_length: 12
clone_size: NA
cdr3_aa: ASSLDPRDEKLF

v_call: TRBV12-3/TRBV12-4
cdr3_length: 14
clone_size: few
cdr3_aa: ASSLEVPGRGDEQY

v_call: TRBV7-2
cdr3_length: 14
clone_size: NA
cdr3_aa: AGSLVGGGGASEQY

v_call: TRBV2
cdr3_length: 13
clone_size: few
cdr3_aa: ASRATSGGLETQY

v_call: TRBV3-1
cdr3_length: 14
clone_size: NA
cdr3_aa: ASSPTSGISLGEQY

v_call: TRBV6-2/TRBV6-3
cdr3_length: 11
clone_size: NA
cdr3_aa: ASSAARNQPQH

v_call: TRBV4-1
cdr3_length: 14
clone_size: few
cdr3_aa: ASSQYSGGMGETQY

v_call: TRBV5-1
cdr3_length: 11
clone_size: few
cdr3_aa: ASSLGLQNIQY

v_call: TRBV7-9
cdr3_length: 17
clone_size: few
cdr3_aa: ASSFGLAGGRSSYNEQF

v_call: TRBV11-3
cdr3_length: 14
clone_size: NA
cdr3_aa: ASSPVVRARANVLT

v_call: TRBV7-2
cdr3_length: 14
clone_size: NA
cdr3_aa: ASSLVGTGQSYEQY

v_call: TRBV9
cdr3_length: 11
clone_size: NA
cdr3_aa: ASSARVSGEQY

v_call: TRBV11-1
cdr3_length: 12
clone_size: few
cdr3_aa: ASSEQGHIKEQF

v_call: TRBV6-1
cdr3_length: 8
clone_size: NA
cdr3_aa: AAQSYEQY

v_call: TRBV29-1
cdr3_length: 10
clone_size: few
cdr3_aa: SRSTKVYEQF

v_call: TRBV25-1
cdr3_length: 15
clone_size: many
cdr3_aa: ASSDTLTGARTGELF

v_call: TRBV7-9
cdr3_length: 9
clone_size: NA
cdr3_aa: ASTLLGEQF

v_call: TRBV7-2
cdr3_length: 13
clone_size: few
cdr3_aa: ASSSDPAGRNEQF

v_call: TRBV7-2
cdr3_length: 13
clone_size: many
cdr3_aa: ASSFTAGGPYEQY

v_call: TRBV7-2
cdr3_length: 12
clone_size: few
cdr3_aa: ASTPVAFSYEQY

v_call: TRBV7-2
cdr3_length: 13
clone_size: NA
cdr3_aa: ASSLAPTTYYEQY

v_call: TRBV7-3
cdr3_length: 11
clone_size: once
cdr3_aa: VSSLTLAGEQF

v_call: TRBV20-1
cdr3_length: 16
clone_size: NA
cdr3_aa: SARGPGKTLRGNQPQH

v_call: TRBV6-6
cdr3_length: 13
clone_size: NA
cdr3_aa: ASSPRTVSNQPQH

v_call: TRBV20-1
cdr3_length: 14
clone_size: once
cdr3_aa: SARDPEATSTDTQY

v_call: TRBV7-9
cdr3_length: 11
clone_size: NA
cdr3_aa: ASSFAWRDTQY

v_call: TRBV29-1
cdr3_length: 12
clone_size: few
cdr3_aa: SVEVRDRAYEQY

v_call: TRBV7-8
cdr3_length: 10
clone_size: few
cdr3_aa: ASSSRDTEAF

v_call: TRBV6-6
cdr3_length: 12
clone_size: NA
cdr3_aa: ASLDQTDTVELF

v_call: TRBV5-1
cdr3_length: 14
clone_size: NA
cdr3_aa: ASSSNRDSPTDTQY

v_call: TRBV6-5
cdr3_length: 13
clone_size: few
cdr3_aa: ASRSGLLSSYEQY

v_call: TRBV20-1
cdr3_length: 13
clone_size: many
cdr3_aa: SAMSYRISTDTQY

v_call: TRBV10-3
cdr3_length: 13
clone_size: NA
cdr3_aa: AISETGTVGYEQY

v_call: TRBV5-1
cdr3_length: 12
clone_size: many
cdr3_aa: ASSFGRGVYEQY

v_call: TRBV6-5
cdr3_length: 13
clone_size: NA
cdr3_aa: ASSYRQATNEKLF

v_call: TRBV12-3/TRBV12-4
cdr3_length: 12
clone_size: many
cdr3_aa: ASSSGPLSYEQY

v_call: TRBV7-2
cdr3_length: 9
clone_size: many
cdr3_aa: ASSPYHEQY

v_call: TRBV7-2
cdr3_length: 13
clone_size: NA
cdr3_aa: ASSRSGASGETQY

v_call: TRBV11-2
cdr3_length: 13
clone_size: few
cdr3_aa: ASSFAGGTRYEQY

v_call: TRBV7-2
cdr3_length: 12
clone_size: NA
cdr3_aa: ASSLGAGASGYT

v_call: TRBV28
cdr3_length: 10
clone_size: NA
cdr3_aa: ASSLPSYGCT

v_call: TRBV7-2
cdr3_length: 12
clone_size: many
cdr3_aa: ASSPGRGNYGYT

v_call: TRBV29-1
cdr3_length: 11
clone_size: many
cdr3_aa: SVVAGSTDTQY

v_call: TRBV7-8
cdr3_length: 14
clone_size: NA
cdr3_aa: ASSVLQGSGPYGYT

v_call: TRBV25-1
cdr3_length: 14
clone_size: once
cdr3_aa: ASSEGGALGARGQY

v_call: TRBV6-6
cdr3_length: 14
clone_size: NA
cdr3_aa: ASTLTSGDSTDTQY

v_call: TRBV29-1
cdr3_length: 12
clone_size: NA
cdr3_aa: SVAGQINTGELF

v_call: TRBV2
cdr3_length: 13
clone_size: NA
cdr3_aa: ASKPVGGSPYEQY

v_call: TRBV5-1
cdr3_length: 12
clone_size: NA
cdr3_aa: ASRSGRINEKLF